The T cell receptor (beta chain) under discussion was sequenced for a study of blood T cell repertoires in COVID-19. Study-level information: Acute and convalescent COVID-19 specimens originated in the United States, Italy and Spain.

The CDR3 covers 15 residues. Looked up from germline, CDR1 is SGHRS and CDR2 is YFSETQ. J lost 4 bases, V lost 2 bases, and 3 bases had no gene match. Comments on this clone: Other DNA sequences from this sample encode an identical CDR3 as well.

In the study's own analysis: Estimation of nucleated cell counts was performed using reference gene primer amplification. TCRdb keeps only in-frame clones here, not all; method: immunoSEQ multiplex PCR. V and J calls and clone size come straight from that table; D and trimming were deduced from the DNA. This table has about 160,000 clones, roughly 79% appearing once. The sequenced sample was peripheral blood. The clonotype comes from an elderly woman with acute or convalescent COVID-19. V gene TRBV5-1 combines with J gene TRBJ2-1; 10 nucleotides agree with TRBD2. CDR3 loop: CASSLTSGTYNEQFF. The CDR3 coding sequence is TGCGCCAGCAGCTTAACTAGCGGGACTTACAATGAGCAGTTCTTC.